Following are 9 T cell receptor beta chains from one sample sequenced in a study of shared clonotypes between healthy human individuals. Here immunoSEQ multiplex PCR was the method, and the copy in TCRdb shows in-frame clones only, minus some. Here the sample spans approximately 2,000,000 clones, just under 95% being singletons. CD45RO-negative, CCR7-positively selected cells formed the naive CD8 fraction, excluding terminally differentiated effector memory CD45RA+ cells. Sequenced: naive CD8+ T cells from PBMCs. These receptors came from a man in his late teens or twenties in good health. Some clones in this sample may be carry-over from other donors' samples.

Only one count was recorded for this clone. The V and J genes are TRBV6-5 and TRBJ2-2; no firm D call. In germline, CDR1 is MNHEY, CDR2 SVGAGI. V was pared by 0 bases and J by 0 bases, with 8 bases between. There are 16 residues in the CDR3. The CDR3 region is CASSYSHLANTGELFF. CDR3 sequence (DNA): TGTGCCAGCAGTTACTCTCACCTGGCGAACACCGGGGAGCTGTTTTTT.

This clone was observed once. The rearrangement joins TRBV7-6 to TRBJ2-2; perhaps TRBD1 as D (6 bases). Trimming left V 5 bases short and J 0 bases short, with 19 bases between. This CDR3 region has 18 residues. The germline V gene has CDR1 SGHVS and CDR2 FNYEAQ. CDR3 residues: CASSQIVGRGANTGELFF. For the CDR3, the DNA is TGTGCCAGCAGCCAGATTGTCGGCAGGGGCGCGAACACCGGGGAGCTGTTTTTT.

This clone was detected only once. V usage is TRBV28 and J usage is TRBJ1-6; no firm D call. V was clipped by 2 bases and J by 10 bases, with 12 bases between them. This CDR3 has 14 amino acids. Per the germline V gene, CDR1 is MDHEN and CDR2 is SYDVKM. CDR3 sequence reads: CASSLEMVNSPLHF. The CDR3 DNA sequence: TGTGCCAGCAGTTTAGAGATGGTGAACTCACCCCTCCACTTT. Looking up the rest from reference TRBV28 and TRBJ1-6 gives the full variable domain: DVKVTQSSRYLVKRTGEKVFLECVQDMDHENMFWYRQDPGLGLRLIYFSYDVKMKEKGDIPEGYSVSREKKERFSLILESASTNQTSMYLCASSLEMVNSPLHFGNGTRLTVT.

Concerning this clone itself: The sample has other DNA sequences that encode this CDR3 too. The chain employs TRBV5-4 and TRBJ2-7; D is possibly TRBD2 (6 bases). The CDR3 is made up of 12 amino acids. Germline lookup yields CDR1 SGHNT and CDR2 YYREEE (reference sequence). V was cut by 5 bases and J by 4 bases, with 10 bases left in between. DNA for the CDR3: TGTGCCAGCAGTTCTGGGGGGTACGAGCAGTACTTC. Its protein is CASSSGGYEQYF.

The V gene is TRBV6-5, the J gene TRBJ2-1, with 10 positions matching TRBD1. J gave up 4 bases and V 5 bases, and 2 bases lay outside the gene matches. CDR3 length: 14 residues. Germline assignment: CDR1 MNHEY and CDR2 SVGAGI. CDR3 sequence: CASSLDRGYNEQFF. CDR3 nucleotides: TGTGCCAGCAGTCTGGACAGGGGGTACAATGAGCAGTTCTTC.

CDR3 sequence (DNA): TGTGCCAGCGGGCTGAACACTGAAGCTTTCTTT. Encoded protein: CASGLNTEAFF. The chain couples TRBV6-1 to TRBJ1-1; D not certain. CDR3 length: 11 amino acids. Germline loops: CDR1 MNHNS, CDR2 SASEGT. The V end lost 8 bases, the J end lost 0 bases, and 4 bases lay between the germline ends.

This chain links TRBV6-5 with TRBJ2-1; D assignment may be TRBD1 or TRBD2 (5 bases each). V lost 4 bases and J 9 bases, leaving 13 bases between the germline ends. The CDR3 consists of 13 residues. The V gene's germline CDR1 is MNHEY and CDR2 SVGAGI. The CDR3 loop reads CASSFTGGGEQFF. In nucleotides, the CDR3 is TGTGCCAGCAGTTTTACAGGAGGAGGTGAGCAGTTCTTC.

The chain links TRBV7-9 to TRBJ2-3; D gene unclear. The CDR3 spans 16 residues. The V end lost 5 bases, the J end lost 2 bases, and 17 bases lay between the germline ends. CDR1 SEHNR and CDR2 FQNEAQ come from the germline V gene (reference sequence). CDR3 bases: TGTGCCAGCAGCCCGACTCGCGGCGTTCTCACAGATACGCAGTATTTT. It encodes CASSPTRGVLTDTQYF.

The CDR3 protein is CASSQESGGPLNTQYF. The CDR3 coding sequence is TGCGCCAGCAGCCAAGAGTCGGGAGGGCCCTTGAATACGCAGTATTTT. The V and J genes are TRBV4-1 and TRBJ2-3; the match to TRBD2 covers 8 bases. Germline V lookup: CDR1 MGHRA, CDR2 YSYEKL. This CDR3 is built from 16 residues. J gave up 7 bases and V 0 bases, and 9 bases lay outside the gene matches.